A selection of T cell receptor beta chains follows, all from one sample in a study of blood T cell repertoires in COVID-19. TCRdb's table, derived via immunoSEQ multiplex PCR, lists solely in-frame clones and lacks some. Here the sample spans roughly 68,000 clones, more than 85% being singletons. The sample comprised peripheral blood. The receptors shown here come from a man in his forties with COVID-19, enrolled during active disease. Both conserved end residues are part of each CDR3. A D gene is named only where the DNA matches it firmly. Rows may omit the clone size; those that give it use once, few, many or a size class.

V	J	size	D	CDR3	DNA
TRBV5-1	TRBJ2-3	-	TRBD2	CASSNIAGSTDTQYF	TGCGCCAGCAGCAACATAGCGGGTAGCACAGATACGCAGTATTTT
TRBV12-3/TRBV12-4	TRBJ2-7	-	-	CASSSTGSYEQYF	TGTGCCAGCAGTTCTACAGGGTCCTACGAGCAGTACTTC
TRBV19	TRBJ1-1	-	-	CASSFTGVTEAFF	TGTGCCAGTAGTTTCACAGGTGTCACTGAAGCTTTCTTT
TRBV5-4	TRBJ2-1	-	TRBD2	CASSPDLRQRGFIKSQFF	TGTGCCAGCAGCCCAGACCTCCGGCAGCGGGGATTTATAAAATCGCAGTTCTTC
TRBV11-1	TRBJ1-2	-	-	CASSLSIANYGYTF	TGTGCCAGCAGCTTATCAATAGCTAACTATGGCTACACCTTC
TRBV18	TRBJ1-4	-	TRBD1	CASSPRDSSWGEKLFF	TGTGCCAGCTCACCCCGGGACAGCAGTTGGGGTGAAAAACTGTTTTTT
TRBV5-1	TRBJ2-7	-	-	CASSLGDYEQYF	TGCGCCAGCAGCTTGGGCGACTACGAGCAGTACTTC
TRBV19	TRBJ2-3	-	TRBD2	CASSIETPRTSGADTQYF	TGTGCCAGTAGTATAGAAACCCCCCGGACTAGCGGGGCAGATACGCAGTATTTT
TRBV6-5	TRBJ2-7	-	-	CASSSSGDREQYF	TGTGCCAGCAGTTCTTCAGGGGATCGGGAGCAGTACTTC
TRBV5-1	TRBJ2-7	-	TRBD1	CASSLADRGRTYEQYF	TGCGCCAGCAGCTTGGCCGACAGGGGTAGGACCTACGAGCAGTACTTC
TRBV2	TRBJ1-2	-	-	CASQFQQANYGYTF	TGTGCCAGCCAGTTCCAACAGGCTAACTATGGCTACACCTTC
TRBV5-1	TRBJ1-1	-	TRBD1	CASSAEGLQGSTEAFF	TGCGCCAGCAGCGCGGAGGGCCTACAGGGGAGCACTGAAGCTTTCTTT
TRBV6-1	TRBJ1-2	-	-	CASSEVGGGWNYGYTF	TGTGCCAGCAGTGAAGTTGGGGGGGGCTGGAACTATGGCTACACCTTC
TRBV6-1	TRBJ1-5	-	-	CASSIDNQPQHF	TGTGCCAGCAGCATAGACAATCAGCCCCAGCATTTT
TRBV5-1	TRBJ2-1	-	-	CASRLTGFNEQFF	TGCGCCAGCAGACTCACAGGGTTCAATGAGCAGTTCTTC
TRBV6-5	TRBJ1-5	-	TRBD1	CASSPTGGTGQPQHF	TGTGCCAGCAGTCCGACAGGGGGCACGGGGCAGCCCCAGCATTTT
TRBV29-1	TRBJ1-1	-	-	CSVEGTTGTTNTEAFF	TGCAGCGTTGAAGGGACCACCGGGACAACGAACACTGAAGCTTTCTTT
TRBV4-1	TRBJ2-5	once	TRBD2	CASSSPGLTKGETQYF	TGCGCCAGCAGCTCGCCGGGACTAACGAAAGGGGAGACCCAGTACTTC
TRBV7-9	TRBJ2-7	-	-	CASSHQGGYEQYF	TGTGCCAGCAGCCACCAGGGGGGCTACGAGCAGTACTTC
TRBV6-5	TRBJ2-3	-	TRBD1	CASRDRFTDTQYF	TGTGCCAGCCGGGACAGATTCACAGATACGCAGTATTTT
TRBV11-2	TRBJ2-7	-	TRBD1	CASSPGTGLHSPEQYF	TGTGCCAGCAGCCCCGGGACAGGGTTGCATAGTCCGGAGCAGTACTTC
TRBV11-2	TRBJ2-1	-	-	CASSLDGGFGEQFF	TGTGCCAGCAGCTTAGATGGGGGCTTTGGTGAGCAGTTCTTC
TRBV28	TRBJ2-5	-	-	CASRSLGLQETQYF	TGTGCCAGCAGGAGTCTAGGTTTACAAGAGACCCAGTACTTC
TRBV3-1/TRBV3-2	TRBJ2-2	once	-	CASSRTVNTGELFF	TGTGCCAGCAGCCGCACAGTGAACACCGGGGAGCTGTTTTTT
TRBV5-1	TRBJ1-5	-	-	CASSLGLRIGQPQHF	TGCGCCAGCAGCTTGGGTTTGAGGATTGGGCAGCCCCAGCATTTT
TRBV6-1	TRBJ2-5	-	-	CASSEGHSRGETQYF	TGTGCCAGCAGTGAAGGGCACTCAAGGGGGGAGACCCAGTACTTC
TRBV28	TRBJ2-7	once	TRBD1	CASSQPGQSTYEQYF	TGTGCCAGCAGTCAACCGGGACAGTCTACCTACGAGCAGTACTTC
TRBV5-4	TRBJ2-7	-	TRBD1	CASSLALDRGHEQYF	TGTGCCAGCAGCTTGGCCTTGGACAGGGGACACGAGCAGTACTTC
TRBV6-5	TRBJ1-1	-	-	CASKNSVNTEAFF	TGTGCCAGCAAGAACTCGGTGAACACTGAAGCTTTCTTT
TRBV24-1	TRBJ2-5	once	-	CATSDSSGSQETQYF	TGTGCCACCAGTGATAGCTCAGGGTCCCAAGAGACCCAGTACTTC
TRBV10-3	TRBJ2-1	-	TRBD2	CAISESVLAGGPTPSFEQFF	TGTGCCATCAGTGAGTCGGTCCTAGCGGGGGGCCCCACCCCTTCCTTTGAGCAGTTCTTC
TRBV3-1/TRBV3-2	TRBJ2-1	-	TRBD2	CASSQDLSGGAYNEQFF	TGTGCCAGCAGCCAAGATCTAAGCGGGGGGGCCTACAATGAGCAGTTCTTC
TRBV3-1/TRBV3-2	TRBJ2-1	-	-	CASSLERWSYNEQFF	TGTGCCAGCAGCCTCGAGCGGTGGTCCTACAATGAGCAGTTCTTC
TRBV19	TRBJ2-3	-	TRBD2	CASSKRLAGGRSTDTQYF	TGTGCCAGTAGTAAGCGACTAGCGGGGGGGCGTAGCACAGATACGCAGTATTTT
TRBV7-2	TRBJ1-3	-	-	CASSTTGNSGNTIYF	TGTGCCAGCAGTACCACGGGGAACTCTGGAAACACCATATATTTT
TRBV14	TRBJ1-6	-	-	CASSQDPRRLSPLHF	TGTGCCAGCAGCCAAGATCCTAGACGGTTGTCACCCCTCCACTTT
TRBV18	TRBJ1-3	-	-	CASSSTIAGTPLSGNTIYF	TGTGCCAGCTCATCCACGATAGCCGGGACACCGCTCTCTGGAAACACCATATATTTT
TRBV19	TRBJ2-5	-	TRBD1	CASSTGTGLQETQYF	TGTGCCAGTAGTACCGGGACAGGGCTCCAAGAGACCCAGTACTTC
TRBV10-2	TRBJ2-7	-	-	CASLGAGEQYF	TGCGCCAGCCTTGGGGCAGGCGAGCAGTACTTC
TRBV2	TRBJ1-3	-	TRBD1	CAKSKGTDGNTIYF	TGTGCCAAATCCAAAGGGACAGACGGAAACACCATATATTTT
TRBV5-8	TRBJ1-2	-	-	CASSLIQVWNYGYTF	TGTGCCAGCAGCCTAATCCAGGTTTGGAACTATGGCTACACCTTC
TRBV5-5	TRBJ1-4	once	-	CASSLGQLNEKLFF	TGTGCCAGCAGCTTGGGACAGCTTAATGAAAAACTGTTTTTT
TRBV5-1	TRBJ2-5	-	-	CASSWGAVHGGETQYF	TGCGCCAGCAGCTGGGGAGCGGTCCACGGGGGAGAGACCCAGTACTTC
TRBV10-1	TRBJ2-3	-	TRBD1	CASSLGTGVPKLSDTQYF	TGCGCCAGCAGTCTAGGGACAGGGGTCCCCAAATTATCAGATACGCAGTATTTT
TRBV28	TRBJ2-7	-	TRBD1	CASRDPGQHYEQYF	TGTGCCAGCAGAGATCCGGGACAGCACTACGAGCAGTACTTC
TRBV10-3	TRBJ1-4	-	-	CAISQRQTTNEKLFF	TGTGCCATCAGCCAGAGACAGACAACTAATGAAAAACTGTTTTTT
TRBV18	TRBJ2-7	once	-	CASSPARTLAAEQYF	TGTGCCAGCTCACCAGCCCGGACTCTGGCGGCCGAGCAGTACTTC
TRBV7-9	TRBJ2-7	-	-	CASSSGKWPPEQYF	TGTGCCAGCAGCTCGGGAAAATGGCCACCCGAGCAGTACTTC
TRBV5-1	TRBJ2-7	-	TRBD1	CASSTGTGLYEQYF	TGCGCCAGCAGCACCGGGACAGGTCTGTACGAGCAGTACTTC
TRBV19	TRBJ2-3	-	TRBD1	CASTATGQGADTQYF	TGTGCCAGTACCGCGACGGGACAGGGCGCGGATACGCAGTATTTT
TRBV7-2	TRBJ1-1	once	-	CASSRSGQLNTEAFF	TGTGCCAGCAGCCGTTCTGGACAGCTGAACACTGAAGCTTTCTTT
TRBV7-9	TRBJ2-3	-	-	CASSLWTPTDTQYF	TGTGCCAGCAGCTTATGGACACCCACAGATACGCAGTATTTT
TRBV14	TRBJ1-4	-	TRBD1	CASSRPGGLGEKLFF	TGTGCCAGCAGCCGACCAGGGGGCCTTGGGGAAAAACTGTTTTTT
TRBV27	TRBJ2-1	-	TRBD1	CASRGSGTGSNEQFF	TGTGCCAGCAGGGGCTCCGGGACAGGGAGCAATGAGCAGTTCTTC
TRBV28	TRBJ1-1	-	-	CASRDQQDHTEAFF	TGTGCCAGCCGCGATCAACAGGACCACACTGAAGCTTTCTTT
TRBV11-2	TRBJ1-2	few	-	CASSFRGGYTF	TGTGCCAGCAGCTTCAGAGGTGGCTACACCTTC
TRBV28	TRBJ2-7	-	TRBD1	CASSTSGTGFSYEQYF	TGTGCCAGCAGCACCTCCGGGACAGGGTTTTCCTACGAGCAGTACTTC
TRBV7-6	TRBJ1-5	-	-	CASSLGGGGNQPQHF	TGTGCCAGCAGCTTAGGAGGGGGGGGCAATCAGCCCCAGCATTTT
TRBV6-5	TRBJ2-1	-	-	CASQGSYNEQFF	TGTGCCAGCCAGGGCTCCTACAATGAGCAGTTCTTC